This record covers a single TCR beta chain. Its antigen remains unidentified. V lost 5 bases and J lost 2, with 16 bases in between. CDR3 length: 15 residues. Germline loops: CDR1 MNHEY, CDR2 SVGAGI. The entry originates in a study of T-cell memory formation after mild COVID-19. About the research overall: Most TCR clusters belonged to a single donor. General study results and limits: Chiefly within CM and EM were the contracting CD4+ clones; CD8+ ones were within EMRA. The pre-infection memory compartment contained some responding clones, suggesting cross-reactive memory joined.

cDNA libraries for TCR alpha and TCR beta, carrying sample barcodes and UMIs, came from 5'RACE with constant-segment primers. TCRdb ran MiXCR on the 5' RACE reads and lists one entry per CDR3 protein. This sample has some 290,000 distinct CDR3 sequences, with around 15% found just once. The rearrangement links TRBV6-5 to TRBJ2-7; tentatively, D is TRBD1 or TRBD2 (5 bases each). The TCR was taken from a young man who had mild COVID-19 (a few samples of this study predate the infection). Cell type and time point are not known. Sequenced sample: PBMCs or a T cell subset sorted from them (not recorded which). The DNA of the CDR3 is TGTGCCAGCAGTCCCACCTGGCAGGGACCCTACGAGCAGTACTTC. It yields the protein CASSPTWQGPYEQYF.